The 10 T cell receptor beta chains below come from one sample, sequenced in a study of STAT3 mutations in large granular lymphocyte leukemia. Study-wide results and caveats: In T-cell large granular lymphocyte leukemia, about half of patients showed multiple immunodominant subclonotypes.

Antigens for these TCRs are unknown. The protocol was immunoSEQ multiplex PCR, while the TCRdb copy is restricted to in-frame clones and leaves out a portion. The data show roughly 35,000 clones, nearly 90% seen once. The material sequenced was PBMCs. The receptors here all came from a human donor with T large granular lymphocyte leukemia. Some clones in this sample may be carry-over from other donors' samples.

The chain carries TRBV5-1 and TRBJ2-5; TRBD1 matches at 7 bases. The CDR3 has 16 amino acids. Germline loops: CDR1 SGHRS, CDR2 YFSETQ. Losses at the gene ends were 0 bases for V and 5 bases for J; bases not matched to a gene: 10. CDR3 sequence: CASSLGQGVEGETQYF. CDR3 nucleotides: TGCGCCAGCAGCTTGGGGCAGGGGGTCGAAGGGGAGACCCAGTACTTC.

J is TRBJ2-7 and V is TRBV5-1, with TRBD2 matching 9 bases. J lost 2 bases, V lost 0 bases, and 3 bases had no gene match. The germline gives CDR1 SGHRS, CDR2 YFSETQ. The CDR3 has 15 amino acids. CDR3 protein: CASSLVSSGAYEQYF. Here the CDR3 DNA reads TGCGCCAGCAGCTTGGTATCTAGCGGGGCCTACGAGCAGTACTTC.

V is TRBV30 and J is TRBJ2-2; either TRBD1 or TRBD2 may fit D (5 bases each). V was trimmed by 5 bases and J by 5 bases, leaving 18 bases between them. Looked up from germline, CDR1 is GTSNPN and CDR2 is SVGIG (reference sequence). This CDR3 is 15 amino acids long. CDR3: CAWGLGDPLTGELFF. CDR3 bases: TGTGCCTGGGGTTTGGGGGACCCTCTAACCGGGGAGCTGTTTTTT.

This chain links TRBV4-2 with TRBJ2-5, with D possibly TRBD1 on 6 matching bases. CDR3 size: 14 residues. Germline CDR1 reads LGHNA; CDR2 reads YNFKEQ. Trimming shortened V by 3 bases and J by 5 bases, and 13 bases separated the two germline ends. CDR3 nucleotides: TGTGCCAGCAGCCAGAGACAGGTGGGGGAGACCCAGTACTTC. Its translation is CASSQRQVGETQYF.

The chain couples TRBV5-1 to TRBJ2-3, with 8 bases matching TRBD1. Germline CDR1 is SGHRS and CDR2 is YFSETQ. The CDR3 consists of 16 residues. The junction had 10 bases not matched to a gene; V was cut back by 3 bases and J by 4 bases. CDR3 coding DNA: TGCGCCAGCAGCTCCTGGGGACAGGAAAGGGCAGATACGCAGTATTTT. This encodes CASSSWGQERADTQYF.

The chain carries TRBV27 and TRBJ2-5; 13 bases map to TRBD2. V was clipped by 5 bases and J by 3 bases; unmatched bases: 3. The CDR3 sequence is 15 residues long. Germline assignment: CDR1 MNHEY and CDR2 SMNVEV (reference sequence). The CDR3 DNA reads TGTGCCAGCAGTCCAGGACTAGCGGGAGAAGAGACCCAGTACTTC. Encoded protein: CASSPGLAGEETQYF.

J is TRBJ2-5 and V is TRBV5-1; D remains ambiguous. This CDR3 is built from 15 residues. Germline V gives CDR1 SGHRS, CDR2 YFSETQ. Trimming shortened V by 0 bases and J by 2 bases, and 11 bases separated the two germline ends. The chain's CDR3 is CASSLDVGNQETQYF. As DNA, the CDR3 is TGCGCCAGCAGCTTGGACGTTGGGAATCAAGAGACCCAGTACTTC.

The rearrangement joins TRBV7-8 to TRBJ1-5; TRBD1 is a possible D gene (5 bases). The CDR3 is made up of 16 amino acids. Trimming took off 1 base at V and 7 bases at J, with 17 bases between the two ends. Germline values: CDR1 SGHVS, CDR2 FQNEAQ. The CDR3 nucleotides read TGTGCCAGCAGCTTAGAGGTGGGCGGGTCAGGGCAGCCCCAGCATTTT. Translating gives CASSLEVGGSGQPQHF.

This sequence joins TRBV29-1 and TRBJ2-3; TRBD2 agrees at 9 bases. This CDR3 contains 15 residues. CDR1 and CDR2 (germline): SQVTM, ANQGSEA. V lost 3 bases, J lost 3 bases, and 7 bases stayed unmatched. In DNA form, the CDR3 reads TGCAGCGTTGACGCGGGGGGGATGGGAACAGATACGCAGTATTTT. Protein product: CSVDAGGMGTDTQYF.

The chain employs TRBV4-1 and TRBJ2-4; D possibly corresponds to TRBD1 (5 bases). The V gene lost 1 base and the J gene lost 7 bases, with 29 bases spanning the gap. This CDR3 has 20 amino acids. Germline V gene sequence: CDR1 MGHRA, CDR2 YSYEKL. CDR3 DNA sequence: TGCGCCAGCAGCCAAGCCACACTAAGGGGTGCCTCGGGCCAATGGAACATTCAGTACTTC. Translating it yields CASSQATLRGASGQWNIQYF.